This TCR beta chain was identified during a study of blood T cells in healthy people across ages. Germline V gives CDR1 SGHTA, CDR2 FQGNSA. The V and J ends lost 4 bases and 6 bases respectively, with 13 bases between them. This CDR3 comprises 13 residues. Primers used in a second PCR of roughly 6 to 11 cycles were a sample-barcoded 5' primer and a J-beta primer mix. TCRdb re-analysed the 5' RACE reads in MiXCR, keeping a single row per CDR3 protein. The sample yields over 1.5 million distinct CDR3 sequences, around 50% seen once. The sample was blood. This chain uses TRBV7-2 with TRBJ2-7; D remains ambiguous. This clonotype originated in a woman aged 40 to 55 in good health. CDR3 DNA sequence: TGTGCCAGCAGCTGGACCTTAACTCGCGAGCAGTACTTC. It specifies CASSWTLTREQYF.